Described below is a single TCR beta chain sequence and its context. In the authors' methods: How many nucleated cells were present was estimated from reference gene primer amplification. Sequencing was performed with immunoSEQ multiplex PCR; in TCRdb, only in-frame clones are kept and a portion is missing. V and J calls and clone size are copied from that table; D and trimming were computed from the DNA. The sample lists approximately 260,000 clones; about 86% were seen once. This CDR3 region has 14 residues. V lost 6 bases, J lost 8 bases, and 14 bases lay in between. CDR1 and CDR2 (germline): MDHEN, SYDVKM. The data belong to a study of blood T cell repertoires in COVID-19. Study context: Acute-phase and convalescent COVID-19 samples originated in the United States, Italy and Spain. T cells, B-cell-depleted T cells, or PBMCs provided the cDNA or gDNA that served as material.

Sequencing was done on a sample of peripheral blood. V gene TRBV28 combines with J gene TRBJ1-6, with no clear D. This TCR was recovered from a woman aged 80 or over with acute or convalescent COVID-19. CDR3 sequence (DNA): TGTGCCAGCAGCAGGAGGGATTTGGATTCACCCCTCCACTTT. Translating gives CASSRRDLDSPLHF.